One and the same sample provided the 16 T cell receptor beta chains below, sequenced in a study of blood T cell repertoires in COVID-19. This table comes from immunoSEQ multiplex PCR, and its TCRdb copy is limited to in-frame clones, with some not included. The sample lists some 180,000 clones, around 86% occurring once. Source material: peripheral blood. The receptor set was obtained from a man aged 35 to 55 with acute or convalescent COVID-19.

On this clone itself: At one end the junction does not follow the germline gene, possibly because of a read error. This sequence joins TRBV27 and TRBJ2-7; 8 positions agree with TRBD1. CDR3 length equals 15 residues. Germline CDR1 MNHEY, CDR2 SMNVEV (reference sequence). CDR3 DNA sequence: TGTGCCAGCAGTTTATCGCCAGGGGGCTCCCACGAGCAGTACTTC. This encodes CASSLSPGGSHEQYF.

The V call is TRBV2, the J call TRBJ2-7; a possible D gene is TRBD2 (6 bases). The germline V gene encodes CDR1 SNHLY and CDR2 FYNNEI. The CDR3 is made up of 13 amino acids. Trimming stripped 4 bases from V and 6 bases from J, with 13 bases between. Here the CDR3 reads CASSGTGVGEQYF. DNA for the CDR3: TGTGCCAGCAGTGGTACGGGGGTAGGCGAGCAGTACTTC.

This clone was detected only a few times. The chain carries TRBV4-1 and TRBJ2-7; D gene ambiguous. The CDR3 contains 13 residues. The V gene's germline CDR1 is MGHRA and CDR2 YSYEKL. Trimming shortened V by 3 bases and J by 3 bases, and 9 bases separated the two germline ends. The CDR3 protein is CASSHPHFYEQYF. The DNA for the CDR3 is TGCGCCAGCAGCCATCCCCATTTCTACGAGCAGTACTTC.

The chain joins TRBV6-5 to TRBJ2-7; 7 nucleotides match TRBD1. CDR3 length equals 14 residues. V shed 6 bases and J 3 bases; nucleotides not matched to a gene: 8. Per germline, CDR1 MNHEY and CDR2 SVGAGI. CDR3 sequence reads: CASRRDSWNYEQYF. CDR3 DNA sequence: TGTGCCAGCAGAAGGGACAGTTGGAACTACGAGCAGTACTTC.

The gene calls are TRBV18 and TRBJ2-2; D possibly corresponds to TRBD1 (6 bases). Germline V CDR1 and CDR2: KGHSH, LQKENI. Deletions cut 2 bases from V and 7 bases from J, with 14 bases between. The CDR3 sequence is 15 residues long. This chain's CDR3 is CASSPGDTGIGELFF. DNA of the CDR3: TGTGCCAGCTCACCAGGCGATACAGGGATCGGGGAGCTGTTTTTT. Combining the CDR3 with reference TRBV18 and TRBJ2-2 gives the whole variable domain NAGVMQNPRHLVRRRGQEARLRCSPMKGHSHVYWYRQLPEEGLKFMVYLQKENIIDESGMPKERFSAEFPKEGPSILRIQQVVRGDSAAYFCASSPGDTGIGELFFGEGSRLTVL.

The V gene is TRBV2, the J gene TRBJ1-4; D not certain. Germline assignment: CDR1 SNHLY and CDR2 FYNNEI. V dropped 3 bases and J dropped 7 bases, with 12 bases sitting between them. The CDR3 covers 14 residues. The CDR3 sequence: CASSDDEGGEKLFF. Here the CDR3 DNA reads TGTGCCAGCAGTGACGATGAGGGTGGTGAAAAACTGTTTTTT.

The rearrangement links TRBV5-1 to TRBJ2-1, with 12 bases matching TRBD2. J lost 0 bases, V lost 2 bases, and 15 bases had no gene match. CDR1 and CDR2 (germline): SGHRS, YFSETQ. The CDR3 contains 21 residues. CDR3 DNA: TGCGCCAGCAGCTTTAGGCAGGGGAGGACTAGCGGGGTCCTCTCCTACAATGAGCAGTTCTTC. Translation gives CASSFRQGRTSGVLSYNEQFF.

This rearrangement joins TRBV5-6 to TRBJ2-7; 11 bases line up with TRBD2. The CDR3 has 15 amino acids. CDR1 SGHDT and CDR2 YYEEEE come from the germline V gene. J gave up 1 base and V 4 bases, and 4 bases lay outside the gene matches. CDR3 DNA sequence: TGTGCCAGCAGCCAGGCTAGCGGGGGGTCCTACGAGCAGTACTTC. Protein: CASSQASGGSYEQYF.

This chain uses TRBV4-1 with TRBJ2-2; TRBD2 matches 12 bases. The CDR3 sequence is 16 residues long. J gave up 7 bases and V 4 bases, and 7 bases lay outside the gene matches. The V gene's germline CDR1 is MGHRA and CDR2 YSYEKL. CDR3 bases: TGCGCCAGCAGCCCGATGACTAGCGGGGGTGGCGGGGAGCTGTTTTTT. Its translation is CASSPMTSGGGGELFF.

In this sample, this clone turned up a few times. This chain links TRBV28 with TRBJ2-5; no firm D call. Germline lookup yields CDR1 MDHEN and CDR2 SYDVKM. This CDR3 is 14 amino acids long. V lost 5 bases, J lost 5 bases, and 15 bases lay in between. The CDR3 protein is CASSLPPGRETQYF. The DNA of the CDR3 is TGTGCCAGCAGTCTCCCCCCTGGTCGGGAGACCCAGTACTTC.

The chain has TRBV30 and TRBJ1-3; a possible D gene is TRBD1 (6 bases). V lost 3 bases, J lost 9 bases, and 18 bases lay in between. Germline CDR1 and CDR2: GTSNPN and SVGIG (reference sequence). CDR3 size: 14 residues. The CDR3 spells CAWSDLRQAGTIYF. The CDR3, as DNA: TGTGCCTGGAGCGACCTCCGACAGGCTGGCACCATATATTTT.

CDR3 residues: CATSESPGQGAYNEQFF. The CDR3 region has the DNA TGTGCCACCAGTGAGAGCCCGGGACAGGGGGCCTACAATGAGCAGTTCTTC. This rearrangement joins TRBV24-1 to TRBJ2-1, with 11 bases that match TRBD1. The CDR3 spans 17 residues. Germline V gene sequence: CDR1 KGHDR, CDR2 SFDVKD. The ends lost 4 bases at V and 2 bases at J; junction bases unmatched: 6.

The chain employs TRBV6-5 and TRBJ1-2, with a weak D call TRBD1 (5 bases). Germline V CDR1 and CDR2: MNHEY, SVGAGI. The CDR3 is 14 amino acids. Trimming shortened V by 2 bases and J by 4 bases, and 11 bases separated the two germline ends. The CDR3 nucleotides are TGTGCCAGCAGTTACGCAGGGTCGACCTATGGCTACACCTTC. Its protein is CASSYAGSTYGYTF.

The chain couples TRBV7-9 to TRBJ1-1; D unclear. Germline CDR1 reads SEHNR; CDR2 reads FQNEAQ (reference sequence). This CDR3 spans 14 amino acids. V lost 5 bases and J lost 6, with 16 bases in between. The CDR3 coding sequence is TGTGCCAGCAGCCCAGGCGGGCGCGGGGCTGAAGCTTTCTTT. Translated: CASSPGGRGAEAFF.

The V and J genes are TRBV5-4 and TRBJ2-2; D gene ambiguous. Trimming pared 0 bases from V and 4 bases from J, leaving 10 bases between. The CDR3 extends over 15 amino acids. Germline V CDR1 and CDR2: SGHNT, YYREEE (reference sequence). The CDR3, as DNA: TGTGCCAGCAGCTTGGGGCAGGTCCGCACCGGGGAGCTGTTTTTT. It codes for CASSLGQVRTGELFF.

As DNA, the CDR3 is TGTGCCAGCAGTGTAGCAAGTTCCACTCCCGAGCAGTACTTC. Its protein product is CASSVASSTPEQYF. The chain has TRBV6-1 and TRBJ2-7; D is uncertain. The V end was cut by 4 bases, the J end by 6 bases, with 16 bases between. CDR1 is MNHNS and CDR2 is SASEGT in the germline V gene. CDR3 length: 14 amino acids.